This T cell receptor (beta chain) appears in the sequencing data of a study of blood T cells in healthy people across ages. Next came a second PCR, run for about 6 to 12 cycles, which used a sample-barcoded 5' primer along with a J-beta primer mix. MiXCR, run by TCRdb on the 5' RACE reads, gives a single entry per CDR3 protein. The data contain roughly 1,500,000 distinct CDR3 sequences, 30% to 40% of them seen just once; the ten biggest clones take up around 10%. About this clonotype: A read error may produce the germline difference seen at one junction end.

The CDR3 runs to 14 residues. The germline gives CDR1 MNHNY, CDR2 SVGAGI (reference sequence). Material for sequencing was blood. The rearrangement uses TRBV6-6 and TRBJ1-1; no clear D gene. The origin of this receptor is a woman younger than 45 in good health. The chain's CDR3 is CASSGPGLNIEAFF. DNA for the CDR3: TGTGCCAGCAGTGGCCCAGGTCTGAACATTGAAGCTTTCTTT.